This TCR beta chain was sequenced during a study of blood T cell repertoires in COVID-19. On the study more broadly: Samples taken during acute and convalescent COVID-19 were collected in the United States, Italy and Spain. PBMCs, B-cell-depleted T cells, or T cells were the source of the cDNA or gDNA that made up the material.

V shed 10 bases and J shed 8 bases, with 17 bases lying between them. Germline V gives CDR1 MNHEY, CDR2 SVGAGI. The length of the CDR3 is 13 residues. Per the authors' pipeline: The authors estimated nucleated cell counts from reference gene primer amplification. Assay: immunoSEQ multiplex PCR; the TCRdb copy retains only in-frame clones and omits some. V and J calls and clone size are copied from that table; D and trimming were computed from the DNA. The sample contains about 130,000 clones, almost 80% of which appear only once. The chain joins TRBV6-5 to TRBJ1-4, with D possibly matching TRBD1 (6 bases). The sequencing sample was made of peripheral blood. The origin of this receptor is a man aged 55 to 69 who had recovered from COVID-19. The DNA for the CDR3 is TGTGCCATCAGATCTCAGGGGTACGAAAAACTGTTTTTT. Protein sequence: CAIRSQGYEKLFF.